This note documents a single T cell receptor beta chain sequence. Its specificity is not known. Clones were sequenced by immunoSEQ multiplex PCR, and TCRdb holds only the in-frame ones, with some missing. The sample lists approximately 100,000 clones, about 89% occurring once. The sample is drawn from a study of identifying expanded T cells in peripheral blood. Study-wide results and limits: Across healthy donors, higher total template counts meant significantly greater approximately 2-week count variance.

This CDR3 spans 14 amino acids. The germline gives CDR1 SGHTA, CDR2 FQGNSA. The ends lost 1 base at V and 2 bases at J; junction bases unmatched: 2. The source is a person between 18 and 75 years old in good health. Sequencing was performed on blood. V usage is TRBV7-2 and J usage is TRBJ2-7, with 7 nucleotides matching TRBD2. The CDR3 here is CASSLGEGTYEQYF. CDR3 sequence (DNA): TGTGCCAGCAGCTTAGGGGAGGGCACCTACGAGCAGTACTTC.